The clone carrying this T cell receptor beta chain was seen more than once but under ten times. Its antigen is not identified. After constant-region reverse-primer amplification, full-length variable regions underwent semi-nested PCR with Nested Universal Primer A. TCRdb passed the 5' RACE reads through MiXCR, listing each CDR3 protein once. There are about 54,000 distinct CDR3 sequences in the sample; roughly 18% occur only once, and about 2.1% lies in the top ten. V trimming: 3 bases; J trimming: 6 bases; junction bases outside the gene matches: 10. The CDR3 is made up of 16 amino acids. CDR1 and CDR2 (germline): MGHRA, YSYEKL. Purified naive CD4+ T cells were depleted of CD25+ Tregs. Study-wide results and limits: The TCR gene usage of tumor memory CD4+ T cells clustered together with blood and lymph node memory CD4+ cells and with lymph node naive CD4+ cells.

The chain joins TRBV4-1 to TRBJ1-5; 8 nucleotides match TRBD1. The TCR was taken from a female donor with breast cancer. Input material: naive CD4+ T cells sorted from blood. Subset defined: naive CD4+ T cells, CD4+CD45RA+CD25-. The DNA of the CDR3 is TGCGCCAGCAGCCATCTCGACAGGGGTCGTGGTCAGCCCCAGCATTTT. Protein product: CASSHLDRGRGQPQHF.